Below are 29 T cell receptor beta chains sequenced from a single sample in a study of blood T cell repertoires in COVID-19. Libraries were prepared by immunoSEQ multiplex PCR; TCRdb keeps only in-frame clonotypes and omits some of them. The repertoire holds roughly 76,000 clones, with roughly 80% as singletons. The sample taken for sequencing was peripheral blood. The receptors stem from a woman in her 70s with acute or convalescent COVID-19.

V usage is TRBV7-9 and J usage is TRBJ1-1, with TRBD1 matching 10 bases. Germline values: CDR1 SEHNR, CDR2 FQNEAQ (reference sequence). This CDR3 spans 15 amino acids. The J segment lost 3 bases and the V segment lost 5 bases, leaving 6 bases of the junction unmatched. In DNA form, the CDR3 reads TGTGCCAGCAGCCCCGGACAGGGGGTACACACTGAAGCTTTCTTT. It specifies CASSPGQGVHTEAFF. Drawing the rest from reference TRBV7-9 and TRBJ1-1, the complete variable domain is DTGVSQNPRHKITKRGQNVTFRCDPISEHNRLYWYRQTLGQGPEFLTYFQNEAQLEKSRLLSDRFSAERPKGSFSTLEIQRTEQGDSAMYLCASSPGQGVHTEAFFGQGTRLTVV.

V and J are TRBV18 and TRBJ1-2, with D tentatively TRBD1 (5 bases). This CDR3 contains 12 residues. Deletions cut 4 bases from V and 10 bases from J, with 13 bases between. Germline CDR1 and CDR2: KGHSH and LQKENI. The CDR3 spells CASSRNGGNYTF. The CDR3 DNA reads TGTGCCAGCTCACGCAACGGGGGAAACTACACCTTC. Drawing the rest from reference TRBV18 and TRBJ1-2, the complete variable domain is NAGVMQNPRHLVRRRGQEARLRCSPMKGHSHVYWYRQLPEEGLKFMVYLQKENIIDESGMPKERFSAEFPKEGPSILRIQQVVRGDSAAYFCASSRNGGNYTFGSGTRLTVV.

The chain joins TRBV5-1 to TRBJ1-3, with no clear D. Between the trimmed V and J ends, which lost 1 base and 3 bases, there was a span of 11 bases. The CDR3 sequence is 15 residues long. Germline lookup yields CDR1 SGHRS and CDR2 YFSETQ. CDR3 bases: TGCGCCAGCAGCTTGTCGGCGGGTTATGGAAACACCATATATTTT. Protein: CASSLSAGYGNTIYF.

The chain carries TRBV11-3 and TRBJ2-7, with D possibly matching TRBD1 (5 bases). Germline CDR1 is SGHNT and CDR2 is YENEEA. CDR3 length equals 14 residues. The V end lost 1 base, the J end lost 1 base, and 8 bases lay between the germline ends. The CDR3 coding sequence is TGTGCCAGCAGCTTAGGGGGCGAATCCTACGAGCAGTACTTC. This encodes CASSLGGESYEQYF.

The chain carries TRBV12-5 and TRBJ2-1; TRBD2 matches at 13 bases. J was trimmed by 9 bases and V by 2 bases; bases with no gene match: 19. Per germline, CDR1 LGHNT and CDR2 FRNRAP. This CDR3 has 20 amino acids. Written as DNA, the CDR3 is TGTGCTAGTGGTTTGCCATACGGAACCGGGACTAGCGGGATCGTCGGTGAGCAGTTCTTC. Translation: CASGLPYGTGTSGIVGEQFF.

The rearrangement joins TRBV10-2 to TRBJ2-3, with a possible D match to TRBD2 (6 bases). The length of the CDR3 is 14 residues. Germline CDR1 is WSHSY and CDR2 is SAAADI. Trimming removed 6 bases from V and 0 bases from J, with 10 bases in between. The CDR3 DNA reads as TGCGCCAGCAGAGCCCTAGCGAGCACAGATACGCAGTATTTT. The encoded protein is CASRALASTDTQYF.

The genes are TRBV29-1 and TRBJ2-1; D is ambiguous. Trimming shortened V by 4 bases and J by 3 bases, and 10 bases separated the two germline ends. Germline CDR1 reads SQVTM; CDR2 reads ANQGSEA. The CDR3 consists of 13 residues. The CDR3 DNA is TGCAGCGTTGTTGCGGATATCTACAATGAGCAGTTCTTC. This gives the protein CSVVADIYNEQFF.

J is TRBJ2-1 and V is TRBV5-1; weak D call: TRBD2 (6 bases). CDR1 is SGHRS and CDR2 is YFSETQ in the germline V gene. This CDR3 has 14 residues. V was trimmed by 6 bases and J by 5 bases, leaving 15 bases between them. The CDR3 reads CASTPGLGDNEQFF. DNA for the CDR3: TGCGCCAGCACACCGGGACTCGGGGACAATGAGCAGTTCTTC.

The chain couples TRBV27 to TRBJ2-7, with D perhaps matching TRBD1 (6 bases). This CDR3 is built from 15 residues. Germline V lookup: CDR1 MNHEY, CDR2 SMNVEV (reference sequence). Trimming took off 6 bases at V and 3 bases at J, with 18 bases between the two ends. The CDR3 DNA follows: TGTGCCAGCAGACCAGGGCAGGGGTCGTTCTACGAGCAGTACTTC. Residues: CASRPGQGSFYEQYF.

The chain recombines TRBV19 with TRBJ2-7, with a possible D match to TRBD1 (6 bases). The CDR3 loop spans 13 amino acids. Germline V gene lookup returns CDR1 LNHDA and CDR2 SQIVND (reference sequence). The ends were cut back, 3 bases at V and 3 bases at J, with 9 bases in the middle. The CDR3 sequence: CASSMDSGYEQYF. CDR3 in DNA: TGTGCCAGTAGTATGGACAGCGGCTACGAGCAGTACTTC.

The gene calls are TRBV7-9 and TRBJ1-4, with TRBD1 matching 8 bases. CDR1 and CDR2 (germline): SEHNR, FQNEAQ (reference sequence). V lost 5 bases to trimming and J lost 8 bases; unmatched junction nucleotides: 19. The CDR3 runs 18 residues. CDR3 protein: CASSTPGQGGGLREKLFF. The CDR3 DNA is TGTGCCAGCAGCACTCCAGGACAGGGAGGTGGGCTAAGAGAAAAACTGTTTTTT.

This sequence joins TRBV19 and TRBJ2-3, with 13 bases matching TRBD2. Per germline, CDR1 LNHDA and CDR2 SQIVND (reference sequence). The CDR3 loop spans 16 amino acids. The V and J ends lost 5 bases and 4 bases, in that order; junction bases with no gene match: 6. CDR3 DNA sequence: TGTGCCAGTAGTTTGACTAGCGGGAGGCGGGCAGATACGCAGTATTTT. Translated, it gives CASSLTSGRRADTQYF.

The V call is TRBV29-1, the J call TRBJ1-1; 7 bases agree with TRBD1. Germline loops: CDR1 SQVTM, CDR2 ANQGSEA. This CDR3 is built from 10 residues. CDR3 DNA: TGCAGGACTGATACACAGGGGGCTTTCTTT. It is translated as CRTDTQGAFF.

The chain is built from TRBV7-8 and TRBJ1-2, with D possibly being TRBD1 (5 bases). Germline CDR1 is SGHVS and CDR2 is FQNEAQ. Trimming removed 1 base at V and 2 bases at J, with 14 bases between. This CDR3 is built from 16 residues. As DNA, the CDR3 is TGTGCCAGCAGCTTAGGACCCGGGGACTTAAACTATGGCTACACCTTC. The encoded protein is CASSLGPGDLNYGYTF.

This rearrangement joins TRBV4-1 to TRBJ2-2, with TRBD2 matching 7 bases. Germline loops: CDR1 MGHRA, CDR2 YSYEKL. V was pared by 4 bases and J by 4 bases, with 6 bases of the junction left unmatched. The CDR3 has 15 amino acids. The CDR3 nucleotides are TGCGCCAGCAGCCCCAGAGGGAGGGTCACCGGGGAGCTGTTTTTT. Translation: CASSPRGRVTGELFF.

The gene calls are TRBV5-1 and TRBJ2-3; 9 bases are shared with TRBD1. The CDR3 runs to 16 residues. The germline gives CDR1 SGHRS, CDR2 YFSETQ. Trimming cost V 0 bases and J 1 base; bases outside gene matches: 3. CDR3 nucleotides: TGCGCCAGCAGCTTGGACGGGGACAGGGGCACAGATACGCAGTATTTT. Its protein is CASSLDGDRGTDTQYF.

The V and J genes are TRBV11-2 and TRBJ1-5; possibly TRBD1 for D (5 bases). The germline V and J ends were trimmed by 6 bases and 0 bases, with 9 bases remaining between them. Germline assignment: CDR1 SGHAT and CDR2 FQNNGV. This CDR3 region has 14 residues. Here the CDR3 reads CASRRDGSNQPQHF. Written as DNA, the CDR3 is TGTGCCAGCAGGCGGGACGGTAGCAATCAGCCCCAGCATTTT.

The genes are TRBV5-4 and TRBJ1-6; D may be TRBD1 (6 bases). This CDR3 has 15 amino acids. The germline V and J ends were trimmed by 0 bases and 7 bases, with 11 bases remaining between them. From germline, CDR1 is SGHNT and CDR2 YYREEE (reference sequence). The CDR3 here is CASSLDRASNSPLHF. The CDR3 nucleotides read TGTGCCAGCAGCTTGGACAGGGCCTCGAATTCACCCCTCCACTTT.

This clone showed up just a few times. The CDR3 sequence: CASSPEGQVNYGYTF. CDR3 nucleotide sequence: TGTGCCAGCTCACCAGAGGGACAGGTTAACTATGGCTACACCTTC. The V call is TRBV18, the J call TRBJ1-2; 8 bases line up with TRBD1. Trimming took 2 bases from V and 1 from J; bases not matched to a gene: 3. The CDR3 is 15 amino acids. Per the germline V gene, CDR1 is KGHSH and CDR2 is LQKENI.

The CDR3 spells CASSPGLGATQYF. The CDR3 DNA follows: TGTGCCAGCAGCCCGGGACTTGGAGCTACGCAGTATTTT. The chain couples TRBV11-1 to TRBJ2-3; possible D gene TRBD2, 6 bases. The germline CDR1 and CDR2 sequences are SGHAT and FQDESV (reference sequence). With 5 bases removed from V and 8 bases from J, the gap between germline ends came to 14 bases. This CDR3 has 13 residues.

This clone was seen a handful of times. The CDR3 DNA follows: TGCGCCAGCAGCCTAGTCCGGGATTCCAGCTCTGGGGCCAACGTCCTGACTTTC. Protein product: CASSLVRDSSSGANVLTF. The chain combines TRBV5-1 with TRBJ2-6, with D perhaps TRBD2 (5 bases). The CDR3 is 18 amino acids. Trimming pared 4 bases from V and 0 bases from J, leaving 17 bases between. The V gene's germline CDR1 is SGHRS and CDR2 YFSETQ. Full variable domain (outside the CDR3, taken from reference TRBV5-1 and TRBJ2-6): KAGVTQTPRYLIKTRGQQVTLSCSPISGHRSVSWYQQTPGQGLQFLFEYFSETQRNKGNFPGRFSGRQFSNSRSEMNVSTLELGDSALYLCASSLVRDSSSGANVLTFGAGSRLTVL.

This chain joins TRBV2 and TRBJ1-1, with 7 bases lining up with TRBD1. This CDR3 is 13 amino acids long. The germline V gene encodes CDR1 SNHLY and CDR2 FYNNEI. With V trimmed by 5 bases and J by 4 bases, 4 bases remained unmatched. Here the CDR3 reads CASSFDRATEAFF. CDR3 DNA: TGTGCCAGCAGTTTCGACAGGGCCACTGAAGCTTTCTTT.

The chain has TRBV23-1 and TRBJ2-7, with D possibly matching TRBD2 (5 bases). TRBV23-1 is an ORF for which the function is uncertain. The CDR3 has 17 residues. Trimming removed 2 bases at V and 9 bases at J, with 26 bases between. CDR3 nucleotides: TGCGCCAGCAGTCAACCTTGCCCCGAGGGTCTTGTAAGTGGGCAGTACTTC. Amino acids: CASSQPCPEGLVSGQYF.

This chain joins TRBV5-1 and TRBJ2-7, with TRBD2 identical over 10 bases. Germline V CDR1 and CDR2: SGHRS, YFSETQ. CDR3 size: 15 residues. J gave up 4 bases and V 5 bases, and 9 bases lay outside the gene matches. CDR3 in amino acids: CASRKLAGDGYEQYF. CDR3 bases: TGCGCCAGCAGAAAGCTAGCGGGAGATGGATACGAGCAGTACTTC.

V usage is TRBV29-1 and J usage is TRBJ2-7; the match to TRBD1 covers 7 bases. V gave up 5 bases and J gave up 4 bases; unmatched junction bases: 11. This CDR3 has 14 residues. Looked up from germline, CDR1 is SQVTM and CDR2 is ANQGSEA. CDR3 region: CSVLSRGQEYEQYF. The DNA for the CDR3 is TGCAGCGTTCTCTCTCGCGGACAGGAATACGAGCAGTACTTC.

The chain combines TRBV7-2 with TRBJ2-7, with TRBD2 matching over 7 bases. The CDR3 consists of 18 residues. The J segment lost 7 bases and the V segment lost 1 base, leaving 19 bases of the junction unmatched. Germline V CDR1 and CDR2: SGHTA, FQGNSA. The CDR3 protein is CASSLVGHAGANMGEQYF. The CDR3 nucleotides are TGTGCCAGCAGCTTAGTGGGGCACGCGGGAGCTAATATGGGGGAGCAGTACTTC.

J is TRBJ2-1 and V is TRBV5-1; possibly TRBD1 for D (5 bases). This CDR3 spans 15 amino acids. The germline V and J ends were trimmed by 1 base and 8 bases, with 16 bases remaining between them. Germline lookup yields CDR1 SGHRS and CDR2 YFSETQ. Here the CDR3 reads CASSLSSRVIDEQFF. The CDR3 DNA reads TGCGCCAGCAGCTTGTCTTCCAGGGTGATCGATGAGCAGTTCTTC.

The chain employs TRBV7-2 and TRBJ1-3, with D unclear. From germline, CDR1 is SGHTA and CDR2 FQGNSA. The CDR3 covers 14 residues. V lost 1 base and J lost 6, with 10 bases in between. In DNA, the CDR3 is TGTGCCAGCAGCTTAGATTCGGGTGTAAACACCATATATTTT. Its translation: CASSLDSGVNTIYF. The whole variable domain, filled in from reference TRBV7-2 and TRBJ1-3, reads GAGVSQSPSNKVTEKGKDVELRCDPISGHTALYWYRQSLGQGLEFLIYFQGNSAPDKSGLPSDRFSAERTGGSVSTLTIQRTQQEDSAVYLCASSLDSGVNTIYFGEGSWLTVV.

This clone came up once. The V gene is TRBV10-1, the J gene TRBJ2-1, with TRBD2 matching over 7 bases. Per the germline V gene, CDR1 is WNHNN and CDR2 is SYGVQD (reference sequence). The J segment lost 8 bases and the V segment lost 3 bases, leaving 7 bases of the junction unmatched. This CDR3 is 14 amino acids long. In DNA form, the CDR3 reads TGCGCCAGCAGTGAACACTTCACTAGCGATGAGCAGTTCTTC. The encoded protein is CASSEHFTSDEQFF.